This passage covers 18 T cell receptor beta chains from one sample sequenced in a study of technical replicates of blood from a few donors. Generated by immunoSEQ multiplex PCR, the TCRdb table keeps only in-frame clones and is missing some. The sample carries 75,000 to 80,000 clones, 90% to 95% recorded once. Sequenced material: T cells isolated from PBMCs. The receptors stem from a human donor in good health.

The chain carries TRBV10-1 and TRBJ2-1; 7 bases line up with TRBD2. This CDR3 comprises 13 residues. V lost 5 bases, J lost 5 bases, and 3 bases stayed unmatched. The germline gives CDR1 WNHNN, CDR2 SYGVQD (reference sequence). CDR3 nucleotides: TGCGCCAGCAGTAGCGGGACCCACAATGAGCAGTTCTTC. Encoded protein: CASSSGTHNEQFF.

V is TRBV4-2 and J is TRBJ2-1; D might be TRBD2 (6 bases). CDR1 is LGHNA, CDR2 YNFKEQ, per germline. This CDR3 is built from 17 residues. V was clipped by 0 bases and J by 7 bases, with 19 bases between them. In DNA form, the CDR3 reads TGTGCCAGCAGCCAAGAACGAGCGGGCAACCTGGGGAATGAGCAGTTCTTC. This sequence encodes CASSQERAGNLGNEQFF.

Only one count was recorded for this clone. The chain is built from TRBV9 and TRBJ2-7, with TRBD2 matching over 7 bases. The germline V gene encodes CDR1 SGDLS and CDR2 YYNGEE. The CDR3 runs to 14 residues. With V trimmed by 4 bases and J by 5 bases, 9 bases remained unmatched. The CDR3 nucleotides read TGTGCCAGCAGCCCTGCGGGAGCGGAAAACGAGCAGTACTTC. Translating gives CASSPAGAENEQYF.

The V and J genes are TRBV5-1 and TRBJ1-5; 11 bases are a match to TRBD1. J was trimmed by 7 bases and V by 0 bases; bases with no gene match: 6. This CDR3 has 16 amino acids. Germline V gene lookup returns CDR1 SGHRS and CDR2 YFSETQ. The CDR3 protein is CASSLAGTGGVQPQHF. For the CDR3, the DNA is TGCGCCAGCAGCTTGGCCGGGACAGGGGGAGTGCAGCCCCAGCATTTT.

The V gene is TRBV10-3, the J gene TRBJ1-2; D remains unclear. Trimming shortened V by 0 bases and J by 7 bases, and 9 bases separated the two germline ends. From germline, CDR1 is ENHRY and CDR2 SYGVKD. The CDR3 contains 13 residues. CDR3 residues: CAISESGVAGYTF. The CDR3 bases are TGTGCCATCAGTGAGTCGGGAGTGGCTGGCTACACCTTC.

The CDR3 region has the DNA TGTGCCAGCAGCTTGAGAGGACTAGCGGGAGGAAACAATGAGCAGTTCTTC. Translation: CASSLRGLAGGNNEQFF. The rearrangement links TRBV5-6 to TRBJ2-1; 14 nucleotides match TRBD2. J was trimmed by 5 bases and V by 1 base; bases with no gene match: 5. This CDR3 has 17 amino acids. Germline CDR1 SGHDT, CDR2 YYEEEE. Together with reference TRBV5-6 and TRBJ2-1, the CDR3 gives the full variable domain: DAGVTQSPTHLIKTRGQQVTLRCSPKSGHDTVSWYQQALGQGPQFIFQYYEEEERQRGNFPDRFSGHQFPNYSSELNVNALLLGDSALYLCASSLRGLAGGNNEQFFGPGTRLTVL.

The chain couples TRBV6-1 to TRBJ2-5; tentatively, D is TRBD1 (5 bases). Trimming removed 7 bases at V and 3 bases at J, with 18 bases between. The CDR3 extends over 15 amino acids. Germline V CDR1 and CDR2: MNHNS, SASEGT. CDR3 sequence reads: CASTMTPGQKETQYF. The CDR3 DNA sequence: TGTGCCAGCACCATGACGCCAGGGCAAAAAGAGACCCAGTACTTC.

J is TRBJ1-1 and V is TRBV10-3; TRBD1 might be the D (5 bases). Trimming stripped 7 bases from V and 0 bases from J, with 9 bases between. In germline, CDR1 is ENHRY, CDR2 SYGVKD. The CDR3 extends over 13 amino acids. The CDR3 bases are TGTGCCATCACAGCAGGGTTGAACACTGAAGCTTTCTTT. Translation: CAITAGLNTEAFF.

The chain uses TRBV11-1 and TRBJ1-1; tentatively, D is TRBD1 (6 bases). The CDR3 extends over 14 amino acids. Trimming cost V 6 bases and J 0 bases, with 11 bases left between them. In germline, CDR1 is SGHAT, CDR2 FQDESV (reference sequence). The CDR3 here is CASRRGTVNTEAFF. The CDR3 DNA is TGTGCCAGCAGGAGGGGGACGGTGAACACTGAAGCTTTCTTT.

This rearrangement joins TRBV10-3 to TRBJ2-3; the match to TRBD2 covers 8 bases. V was clipped by 2 bases and J by 3 bases; unmatched bases: 4. CDR1 and CDR2 from the germline V gene are ENHRY and SYGVKD. The CDR3 loop spans 15 amino acids. CDR3 coding DNA: TGTGCCATCAGTGAGCCCCGGGAGGGGACAGATACGCAGTATTTT. Translated: CAISEPREGTDTQYF.

The genes are TRBV7-3 and TRBJ1-4; D gene ambiguous. The germline V and J ends were trimmed by 1 base and 0 bases, with 6 bases remaining between them. Germline V gene lookup returns CDR1 SGHTA and CDR2 FQGTGA. This CDR3 is 15 amino acids long. The DNA for the CDR3 is TGTGCCAGCAGCTTAAATGGAGCAACTAATGAAAAACTGTTTTTT. This gives the protein CASSLNGATNEKLFF. The full variable domain, in which reference TRBV7-3 and TRBJ1-4 provide the parts outside the CDR3, is GAGVSQTPSNKVTEKGKYVELRCDPISGHTALYWYRQSLGQGPEFLIYFQGTGAADDSGLPNDRFFAVRPEGSVSTLKIQRTERGDSAVYLCASSLNGATNEKLFFGSGTQLSVL.

This clone appeared once. The chain joins TRBV5-4 to TRBJ2-7; TRBD2 matches 8 bases. There are 16 residues in the CDR3. Germline CDR1 reads SGHNT; CDR2 reads YYREEE (reference sequence). J was trimmed by 1 base and V by 4 bases; bases with no gene match: 10. CDR3 in amino acids: CASSPEERETSYEQYF. The CDR3 DNA reads as TGTGCCAGCAGCCCCGAGGAGCGGGAGACGTCCTACGAGCAGTACTTC.

V gene TRBV14 combines with J gene TRBJ1-4, with 10 bases that match TRBD1. Germline assignment: CDR1 SGHDN and CDR2 FVKESK. The CDR3 consists of 17 residues. The V segment lost 3 bases and the J segment 3 bases; nucleotides outside the gene matches: 7. In DNA, the CDR3 is TGTGCCAGCAGCCAGCGGACAGGGGGGGGAGCTAATGAAAAACTGTTTTTT. Its translation is CASSQRTGGGANEKLFF.

The CDR3 here is CASSETGLAPDTQYF. For the CDR3, the DNA is TGTGCCAGCAGTGAAACGGGACTAGCCCCAGATACGCAGTATTTT. The chain links TRBV6-1 to TRBJ2-3; 9 bases align to TRBD2. This CDR3 comprises 15 residues. V was clipped by 2 bases and J by 4 bases; unmatched bases: 4. Per the germline V gene, CDR1 is MNHNS and CDR2 is SASEGT.

This chain joins TRBV10-3 and TRBJ1-4, with unresolved D. CDR3 size: 18 residues. Germline CDR1 reads ENHRY; CDR2 reads SYGVKD. V dropped 3 bases and J dropped 0 bases, with 17 bases sitting between them. The CDR3 sequence: CAISEGSLEHATNEKLFF. CDR3 nucleotides: TGTGCCATCAGTGAAGGTTCGCTAGAGCATGCAACTAATGAAAAACTGTTTTTT.

This sequence joins TRBV5-1 and TRBJ1-1; perhaps TRBD1 as D (6 bases). Germline V gene data show CDR1 as SGHRS and CDR2 as YFSETQ. The CDR3 is 16 residues long. Between the trimmed V and J ends, which lost 0 bases and 4 bases, there was a span of 16 bases. The CDR3: CASSLVSPGRGTEAFF. The CDR3 DNA reads as TGCGCCAGCAGCTTGGTCTCCCCGGGCAGGGGCACTGAAGCTTTCTTT.

The genes are TRBV6-5 and TRBJ2-4; D uncertain. The CDR3 contains 15 residues. The germline V gene encodes CDR1 MNHEY and CDR2 SVGAGI. Trimming shortened V by 5 bases and J by 0 bases, and 11 bases separated the two germline ends. CDR3 sequence reads: CASSTTDLAKNIQYF. In DNA, the CDR3 is TGTGCCAGCAGTACGACTGATTTAGCCAAAAACATTCAGTACTTC.

V gene TRBV5-8 combines with J gene TRBJ2-3; maybe TRBD1 (5 bases). The CDR3 runs 15 residues. Germline assignment: CDR1 SGHTS and CDR2 YDEGEE. Trimming took 1 base from V and 2 from J, leaving 11 bases between them. CDR3 in DNA: TGTGCCAGCAGCTTGCTCAGGGTTTACACAGATACGCAGTATTTT. Translated: CASSLLRVYTDTQYF.